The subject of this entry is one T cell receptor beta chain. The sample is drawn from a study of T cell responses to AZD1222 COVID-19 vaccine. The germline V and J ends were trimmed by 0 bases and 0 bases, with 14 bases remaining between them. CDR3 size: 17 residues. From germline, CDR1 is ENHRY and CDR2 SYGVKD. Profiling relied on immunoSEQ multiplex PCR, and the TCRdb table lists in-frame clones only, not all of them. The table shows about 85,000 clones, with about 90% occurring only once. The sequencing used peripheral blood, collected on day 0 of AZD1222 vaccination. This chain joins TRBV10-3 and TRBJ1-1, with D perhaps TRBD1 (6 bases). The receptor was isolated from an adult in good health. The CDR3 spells CAISESSGGLLNTEAFF. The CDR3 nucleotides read TGTGCCATCAGTGAGTCGTCGGGGGGCCTTCTGAACACTGAAGCTTTCTTT.